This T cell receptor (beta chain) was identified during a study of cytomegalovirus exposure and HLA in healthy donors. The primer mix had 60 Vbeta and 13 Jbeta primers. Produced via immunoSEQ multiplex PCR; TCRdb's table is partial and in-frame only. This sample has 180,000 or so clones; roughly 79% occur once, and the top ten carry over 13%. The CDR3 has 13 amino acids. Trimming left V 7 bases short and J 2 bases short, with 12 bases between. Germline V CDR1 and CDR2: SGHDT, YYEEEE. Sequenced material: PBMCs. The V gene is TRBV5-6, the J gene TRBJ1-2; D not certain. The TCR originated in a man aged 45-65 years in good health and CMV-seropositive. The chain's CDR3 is CASGEVANYGYTF. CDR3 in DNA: TGTGCCAGCGGTGAGGTAGCGAACTATGGCTACACCTTC.